The 25 T cell receptor beta chains given below trace back to one sample, sequenced in a study of cytomegalovirus exposure and HLA in healthy donors. In the PCR, 60 Vbeta and 13 Jbeta primers were used. Profiled with immunoSEQ multiplex PCR; TCRdb holds only in-frame clones, not every one. The data contain about 150,000 clones, 60% to 80% of them singletons. The specimen sequenced was PBMCs. The receptors come from a male donor in good health and CMV-seronegative.

This chain connects TRBV2 to TRBJ2-7; tentatively, D is TRBD1 (6 bases). CDR1 is SNHLY and CDR2 is FYNNEI in the germline V gene. V was shortened by 7 bases and J by 0 bases, with 10 bases between the two germline ends. The CDR3 runs to 13 residues. CDR3 DNA: TGTGCCAGCACCCGGGACACCTCCTACGAGCAGTACTTC. It codes for CASTRDTSYEQYF.

The rearrangement joins TRBV29-1 to TRBJ1-1, with 7 bases fitting TRBD1. Germline V gene lookup returns CDR1 SQVTM and CDR2 ANQGSEA. V shed 7 bases and J 7 bases; nucleotides not matched to a gene: 3. This CDR3 spans 10 amino acids. CDR3 in DNA: TGCAGCGCGACAGGGAGTGAAGCTTTCTTT. Protein product: CSATGSEAFF.

The CDR3 nucleotides are TGCGCCAGCAGCTTAGGACTAGCGGCCGGGGAGACCCAGTACTTC. It specifies CASSLGLAAGETQYF. This chain links TRBV5-1 with TRBJ2-5; 10 bases match TRBD2. The ends lost 2 bases at V and 5 bases at J; junction bases unmatched: 6. Germline loops: CDR1 SGHRS, CDR2 YFSETQ. The CDR3 spans 15 residues.

This clone was counted only a few times. This chain links TRBV5-1 with TRBJ2-5; TRBD1 is a possible D gene (6 bases). V was trimmed by 0 bases and J by 4 bases, leaving 13 bases between them. Germline V gene data show CDR1 as SGHRS and CDR2 as YFSETQ. The CDR3 extends over 15 amino acids. The CDR3 DNA is TGCGCCAGCAGCTTGGGCACAGGGAAGGGAGAGACCCAGTACTTC. As protein: CASSLGTGKGETQYF.

Only one count was recorded for this clone. The chain has TRBV5-4 and TRBJ1-5; unclear D gene. V lost 1 base, J lost 4 bases, and 3 bases lay in between. CDR1 and CDR2 (germline): SGHNT, YYREEE (reference sequence). The CDR3 is 12 residues long. The CDR3: CASSLPNQPQHF. In nucleotides, the CDR3 is TGTGCCAGCAGCTTGCCGAATCAGCCCCAGCATTTT.

The chain has TRBV27 and TRBJ2-7, with 7 positions matching TRBD1. Germline trimming cut 6 bases from V and 4 bases from J; bases unmatched to any gene: 9. The CDR3 has 14 residues. Germline V gene data show CDR1 as MNHEY and CDR2 as SMNVEV (reference sequence). This CDR3 reads CASSLTLQGYEQYF. The DNA for the CDR3 is TGTGCCAGCAGCTTGACTCTACAGGGGTACGAGCAGTACTTC.

This clone was seen a handful of times. The V gene is TRBV4-2, the J gene TRBJ1-1; 8 bases agree with TRBD1. There are 15 residues in the CDR3. The germline V gene encodes CDR1 LGHNA and CDR2 YNFKEQ. With V trimmed by 1 base and J by 2 bases, 3 bases remained unmatched. The CDR3 DNA sequence: TGTGCCAGCAGCCAAGCTGGACAGGGAAACACTGAAGCTTTCTTT. Translating it yields CASSQAGQGNTEAFF.

This chain links TRBV5-6 with TRBJ1-3; no clear D. In germline, CDR1 is SGHDT, CDR2 YYEEEE. The CDR3 covers 15 residues. The V end was cut by 2 bases, the J end by 0 bases, with 9 bases between. CDR3 in amino acids: CASSFAGASGNTIYF. CDR3 DNA: TGTGCCAGCAGCTTTGCAGGTGCCTCTGGAAACACCATATATTTT.

The rearrangement links TRBV11-3 to TRBJ2-2; the match to TRBD1 covers 12 bases. CDR3 size: 18 residues. The J segment lost 0 bases and the V segment lost 4 bases, leaving 6 bases of the junction unmatched. CDR1 SGHNT and CDR2 YENEEA come from the germline V gene. CDR3 residues: CASSSGQGAMANTGELFF. CDR3 coding DNA: TGTGCCAGCAGCTCGGGACAGGGGGCTATGGCGAACACCGGGGAGCTGTTTTTT. Full variable domain (outside the CDR3, taken from reference TRBV11-3 and TRBJ2-2): EAGVVQSPRYKIIEKKQPVAFWCNPISGHNTLYWYLQNLGQGPELLIRYENEEAVDDSQLPKDRFSAERLKGVDSTLKIQPAELGDSAVYLCASSSGQGAMANTGELFFGEGSRLTVL.

V and J are TRBV19 and TRBJ1-5; possible D gene TRBD1, 6 bases. V was shortened by 3 bases and J by 5 bases, with 11 bases between the two germline ends. Per germline, CDR1 LNHDA and CDR2 SQIVND (reference sequence). CDR3 size: 14 residues. Here the CDR3 reads CASSILRGDQPQHF. The CDR3 DNA follows: TGTGCCAGTAGTATTCTCAGGGGAGATCAGCCCCAGCATTTT. Full variable domain (missing parts from reference TRBV19 and TRBJ1-5): DGGITQSPKYLFRKEGQNVTLSCEQNLNHDAMYWYRQDPGQGLRLIYYSQIVNDFQKGDIAEGYSVSREKKESFPLTVTSAQKNPTAFYLCASSILRGDQPQHFGDGTRLSIL.

V is TRBV29-1 and J is TRBJ1-3; no firm D call. Looked up from germline, CDR1 is SQVTM and CDR2 is ANQGSEA. V dropped 5 bases and J dropped 0 bases, with 8 bases sitting between them. CDR3 length: 13 residues. CDR3 coding DNA: TGCAGCGTTTCCTCCCTCTCTGGAAACACCATATATTTT. Encoded protein: CSVSSLSGNTIYF.

The chain combines TRBV5-1 with TRBJ1-2, with D hard to call. This CDR3 comprises 13 residues. Germline V gene lookup returns CDR1 SGHRS and CDR2 YFSETQ. Trimming left V 1 base short and J 4 bases short, with 8 bases between. CDR3 DNA: TGCGCCAGCAGCTTGAGAGATACCTATGGCTACACCTTC. It encodes CASSLRDTYGYTF.

This clone was counted a single time. This chain connects TRBV7-8 to TRBJ2-3; D perhaps matches TRBD2 (5 bases). The CDR3 spans 14 residues. V was clipped by 5 bases and J by 2 bases, with 11 bases between them. From germline, CDR1 is SGHVS and CDR2 FQNEAQ. DNA of the CDR3: TGTGCCAGCAGCCAGACCCGGGACACAGATACGCAGTATTTT. Its protein product is CASSQTRDTDTQYF.

In this sample, this clone turned up once. V is TRBV5-1 and J is TRBJ2-2, with 8 bases aligning to TRBD2. This CDR3 contains 17 residues. Germline CDR1 is SGHRS and CDR2 is YFSETQ. The trim removed 6 bases at V and 0 bases at J, leaving 10 bases unmatched. CDR3 nucleotide sequence: TGCGCCAGCACGGGAAAACCACTAGCGGCGAACACCGGGGAGCTGTTTTTT. Translation: CASTGKPLAANTGELFF. The full variable domain, its missing parts supplied by reference TRBV5-1 and TRBJ2-2, is KAGVTQTPRYLIKTRGQQVTLSCSPISGHRSVSWYQQTPGQGLQFLFEYFSETQRNKGNFPGRFSGRQFSNSRSEMNVSTLELGDSALYLCASTGKPLAANTGELFFGEGSRLTVL.

The rearrangement links TRBV7-9 to TRBJ1-5; 9 nucleotides match TRBD1. Germline CDR1 is SEHNR and CDR2 is FQNEAQ (reference sequence). J was trimmed by 5 bases and V by 5 bases; bases with no gene match: 1. The CDR3 covers 13 residues. The CDR3, as DNA: TGTGCCAGCAGCCGGACAGGGGATCAGCCCCAGCATTTT. As protein: CASSRTGDQPQHF.

The chain employs TRBV6-1 and TRBJ2-7; 9 nucleotides match TRBD1. The CDR3 runs 17 residues. Germline CDR1 is MNHNS and CDR2 is SASEGT. Trimming at V came to 1 base and at J to 1 base, leaving 8 bases not matched to a gene. For the CDR3, the DNA is TGTGCCAGCAGTGAAGGTTGGGGACAGGGTATTTCCTACGAGCAGTACTTC. Translating gives CASSEGWGQGISYEQYF.

The rearrangement joins TRBV11-1 to TRBJ2-2; 10 nucleotides match TRBD1. Trimming removed 5 bases from V and 2 bases from J; junction bases left unmatched: 8. Germline loops: CDR1 SGHAT, CDR2 FQDESV (reference sequence). The CDR3 sequence is 17 residues long. The CDR3 nucleotides are TGTGCCAGCAGCAAAAGACAGGGGGCTAGAAACACCGGGGAGCTGTTTTTT. Its translation is CASSKRQGARNTGELFF.

This clone has a handful of counts. The chain couples TRBV13 to TRBJ2-7; 11 bases align to TRBD2. Looked up from germline, CDR1 is PRHDT and CDR2 is FYEKMQ (reference sequence). After removal of 0 bases from V and 9 bases from J, the junction contained 13 bases not matched to a gene. This CDR3 contains 17 residues. The CDR3 sequence: CASSLGIAGGLEGRQYF. The CDR3 region has the DNA TGTGCCAGCAGCTTAGGAATAGCGGGAGGGCTCGAGGGGAGGCAGTACTTC.

The gene calls are TRBV18 and TRBJ2-7, with 8 bases fitting TRBD1. The CDR3 runs 15 residues. In germline, CDR1 is KGHSH, CDR2 LQKENI. J was trimmed by 6 bases and V by 2 bases; bases with no gene match: 9. For the CDR3, the DNA is TGTGCCAGCTCACCATCGACAGGGGTAAGGGGCGAGCAGTACTTC. Its translation: CASSPSTGVRGEQYF.

Only a few counts were recorded for this clone. The chain combines TRBV4-1 with TRBJ2-7; TRBD2 agrees at 7 bases. Looked up from germline, CDR1 is MGHRA and CDR2 is YSYEKL. V trimming: 1 base; J trimming: 3 bases; junction bases outside the gene matches: 12. The CDR3 runs to 17 residues. This chain's CDR3 is CASSQVSAGLAVYEQYF. The DNA for the CDR3 is TGCGCCAGCAGCCAAGTGTCGGCGGGGCTAGCGGTCTACGAGCAGTACTTC.

In regard to this clone: One end of the junction does not line up with germline, which may come from a read error. The chain links TRBV7-3 to TRBJ2-7; tentative D call: TRBD1 (6 bases). Germline values: CDR1 SGHTA, CDR2 FQGTGA. The CDR3 totals 16 residues. The CDR3 sequence is CSSSSPPTGSACEQYF. DNA for the CDR3: TGTTCCAGCAGCTCACCCCCAACAGGGAGTGCCTGCGAGCAGTACTTC.

The chain has TRBV2 and TRBJ1-2; D is uncertain. The CDR3 totals 13 residues. Germline CDR1 SNHLY, CDR2 FYNNEI. Trimming took off 4 bases at V and 2 bases at J, with 8 bases between the two ends. CDR3 sequence: CASSVKENYGYTF. The CDR3 coding sequence is TGTGCCAGCAGTGTTAAGGAGAACTATGGCTACACCTTC.

The gene calls are TRBV5-1 and TRBJ1-5, with D tentatively TRBD1 (5 bases). Germline V lookup: CDR1 SGHRS, CDR2 YFSETQ. Deletions cut 0 bases from V and 4 bases from J, with 20 bases between. The CDR3 contains 18 residues. The CDR3 reads CASSLARLRDRFNQPQHF. CDR3 DNA: TGCGCCAGCAGCTTGGCCCGGCTGCGAGACAGATTTAATCAGCCCCAGCATTTT.

The CDR3 protein is CASSWGADYEQYF. CDR3 DNA: TGTGCCAGTAGTTGGGGAGCGGACTACGAGCAGTACTTC. V is TRBV19 and J is TRBJ2-7; TRBD2 is a possible D gene (5 bases). Trimming pared 5 bases from V and 3 bases from J, leaving 11 bases between. Germline V CDR1 and CDR2: LNHDA, SQIVND (reference sequence). The CDR3 runs to 13 residues.

The chain joins TRBV5-6 to TRBJ1-1; TRBD1 might be the D (6 bases). V was shortened by 4 bases and J by 3 bases, with 16 bases between the two germline ends. CDR1 is SGHDT, CDR2 YYEEEE, per germline. The CDR3 contains 15 residues. The CDR3 loop is CASSLNWGLDTEAFF. In DNA form, the CDR3 reads TGTGCCAGCAGCCTGAATTGGGGGCTGGACACTGAAGCTTTCTTT.